This T cell receptor (beta chain) appears in the sequencing data of a study of regulatory T cells in long-lasting Graves disease. Overall study context: Over 5 years on antithyroid drugs plus positive TSH receptor antibodies marked Graves' disease as persistent.

This clonotype was counted ten times or more. Antigen specificity is unknown. Relying on iRepertoire HTBI primers and Arm-PCR of CDR3 regions, the team built TCR beta libraries. TCRdb re-derived calls from the multiplex PCR reads in MiXCR, one entry per CDR3 protein. This sample has roughly 360,000 distinct CDR3 sequences, with about 23% found just once. Findings and limits, study-wide: With persistent disease, TRBV28, TRBJ1-2 and TRBJ2-5 were the favored segments.

The CDR3 length is 13 residues. Germline values: CDR1 SNHLY, CDR2 FYNNEI. V lost 8 bases and J lost 1, with 11 bases in between. Time point noted: persistent/refractory GD, antithyroid drugs over 5 years with positive TRAb. Scientists built the TCR library using RNA that was extracted from PBMCs. A blood draw put 8 to 10 milliliters of peripheral blood into EDTA tubes. The sequenced sample was peripheral blood mononuclear cells (PBMCs), obtained when the disease was refractory, from a patient treated with antithyroid drugs. The chain carries TRBV2 and TRBJ1-1, with D tentatively TRBD1 (5 bases). The TCR comes from a woman in her forties with Graves disease. In nucleotides, the CDR3 is TGTGCCAGCTGGGACTGGGGGAACACTGAAGCTTTCTTT. Residues: CASWDWGNTEAFF.